The sequence of this T cell receptor (beta chain) was determined in a study of T-cell memory formation after mild COVID-19. The study's findings and limits: Researchers found some responding clones in pre-infection memory, a sign that cross-reactive memory joined. There was a balanced CD4/CD8 profile in clones contracting day 15 to 85, and later expanders leaned CD4+. Chiefly within CM and EM were the contracting CD4+ clones; CD8+ ones were within EMRA.

The CDR3 loop spans 16 amino acids. V was cut by 5 bases and J by 3 bases, with 17 bases left in between. Germline V lookup: CDR1 KGHSH, CDR2 LQKENI. TCRdb analysed the 5' RACE reads with MiXCR anew, one entry per CDR3 protein. This sample has about 130,000 distinct CDR3 sequences; over 15% occur once, and the top ten carry roughly 5.3%. This clonotype was detected many times. No antigen is known for it. The specimen was PBMCs or a T cell subset sorted from them (not recorded which). This sequence joins TRBV18 and TRBJ2-1; D gene ambiguous. The TCR sequence derives from a man younger than 35 who had mild COVID-19 (a few samples of this study predate the infection). Cell type and time point are not known. The DNA of the CDR3 is TGTGCCAGCTCAATCATGGACGGACCCCTCTACAATGAGCAGTTCTTC. Protein: CASSIMDGPLYNEQFF.